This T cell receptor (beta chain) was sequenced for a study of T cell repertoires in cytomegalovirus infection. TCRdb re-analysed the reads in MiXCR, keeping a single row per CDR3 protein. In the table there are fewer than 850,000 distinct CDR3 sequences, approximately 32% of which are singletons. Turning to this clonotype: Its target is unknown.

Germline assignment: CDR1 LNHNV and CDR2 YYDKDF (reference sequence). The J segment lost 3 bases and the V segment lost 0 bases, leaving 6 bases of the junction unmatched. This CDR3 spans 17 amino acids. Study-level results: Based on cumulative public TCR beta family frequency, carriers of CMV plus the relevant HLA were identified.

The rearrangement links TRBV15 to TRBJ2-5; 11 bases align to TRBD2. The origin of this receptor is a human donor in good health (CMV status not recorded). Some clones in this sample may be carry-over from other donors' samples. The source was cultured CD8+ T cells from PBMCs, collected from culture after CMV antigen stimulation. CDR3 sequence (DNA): TGTGCCACCAGCAGAGACCCGACGACTAGCGGGGAAGAGACCCAGTACTTC. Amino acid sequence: CATSRDPTTSGEETQYF.